This entry concerns a single T cell receptor (beta chain). These data belong to a study of blood T cells in healthy people across ages. Researchers report isolating at least 6 million PBMCs per sample. A second roughly 6 to 12 cycle PCR used barcoded and J-beta primers. MiXCR was run by TCRdb on the 5' RACE reads, yielding one entry per CDR3 protein. Of roughly 860,000 distinct CDR3 sequences in the sample, less than 80% were seen once. CDR1 and CDR2 (germline): SNHLY, FYNNEI. Trimming stripped 7 bases from V and 0 bases from J, with 16 bases between. There are 16 residues in the CDR3. V gene TRBV2 combines with J gene TRBJ2-1; TRBD2 is a possible D gene (6 bases). Sequenced: blood. This TCR was sampled from a young man in good health. The CDR3 reads CASTLDYTSSYNEQFF. The CDR3 DNA reads TGTGCCAGCACCTTGGACTACACTAGCTCCTACAATGAGCAGTTCTTC.